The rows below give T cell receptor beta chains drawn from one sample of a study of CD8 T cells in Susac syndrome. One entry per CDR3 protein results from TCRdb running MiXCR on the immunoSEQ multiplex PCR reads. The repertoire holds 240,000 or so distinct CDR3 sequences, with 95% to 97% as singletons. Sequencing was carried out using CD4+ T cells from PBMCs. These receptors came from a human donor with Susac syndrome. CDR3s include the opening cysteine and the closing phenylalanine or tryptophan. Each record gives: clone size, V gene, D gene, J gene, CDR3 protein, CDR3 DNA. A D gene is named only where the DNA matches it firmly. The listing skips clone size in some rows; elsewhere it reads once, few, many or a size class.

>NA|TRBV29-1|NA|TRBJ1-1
CSVEDGLARGTEAFF
TGCAGCGTTGAAGATGGATTGGCCAGGGGCACTGAAGCTTTCTTT
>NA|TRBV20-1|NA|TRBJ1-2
CSASSGYTF
TGCAGTGCTAGTTCGGGCTACACCTTC
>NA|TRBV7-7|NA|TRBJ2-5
CASSLGISGETQYF
TGTGCTAGCAGCTTAGGGATTTCGGGGGAGACCCAGTACTTC
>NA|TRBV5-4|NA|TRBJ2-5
CASSSPTGMETQYF
TGTGCCAGCAGCTCACCAACAGGGATGGAGACCCAGTACTTC
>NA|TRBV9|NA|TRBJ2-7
CASSPGTLQYF
TGTGCCAGCAGCCCCGGGACACTGCAGTACTTC
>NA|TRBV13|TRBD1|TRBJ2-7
CASSTGQGYYEQYF
TGTGCCAGCAGCACCGGACAGGGATACTACGAGCAGTACTTC
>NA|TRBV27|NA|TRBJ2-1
CASSVPGPNHEQFF
TGTGCCAGCAGTGTCCCGGGACCCAATCATGAGCAGTTCTTC
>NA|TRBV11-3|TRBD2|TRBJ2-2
CASSSRLAGGQFGELFF
TGTGCCAGCAGCTCCCGACTAGCGGGAGGGCAATTCGGGGAGCTGTTTTTT
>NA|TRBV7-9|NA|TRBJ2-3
CASSPFESTDTQYF
TGTGCCAGCAGCCCCTTTGAAAGCACAGATACGCAGTATTTT
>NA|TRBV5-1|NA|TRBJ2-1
CASSASRGPDNNEQFF
TGCGCCAGCAGCGCCAGTAGGGGCCCAGATAACAATGAGCAGTTCTTC
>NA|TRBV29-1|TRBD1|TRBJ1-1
CSLGQGKNTEAFF
TGCAGCCTCGGACAGGGGAAGAACACTGAAGCTTTCTTT
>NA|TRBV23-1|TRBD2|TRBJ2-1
CASSPGRWTSGRPTLFEQFF
TGCGCCAGCAGTCCAGGGCGGTGGACTAGCGGGAGGCCCACGCTATTTGAGCAGTTCTTC
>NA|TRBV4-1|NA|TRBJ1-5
CASSHLSSDNQPQHF
TGCGCCAGCAGCCACCTAAGCTCTGACAATCAGCCCCAGCATTTT
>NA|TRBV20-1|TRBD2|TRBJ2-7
CSAHSGRAYEQYF
TGCAGTGCTCATAGCGGGAGGGCCTACGAGCAGTACTTC
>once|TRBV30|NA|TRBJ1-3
CAWSVRFGTRNTIYF
TGTGCCTGGAGTGTACGTTTTGGAACAAGAAACACCATATATTTT
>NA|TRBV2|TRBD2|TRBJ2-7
CASSGEGAYEQYF
TGTGCCAGCAGCGGGGAGGGAGCCTACGAGCAGTACTTC
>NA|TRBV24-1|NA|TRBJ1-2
CATSDPSQAGYTF
TGTGCCACCAGTGACCCAAGTCAGGCGGGCTACACCTTC
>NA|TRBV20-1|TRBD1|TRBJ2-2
CSAGTGGTGELFF
TGCAGTGCGGGGACAGGGGGAACCGGGGAGCTGTTTTTT
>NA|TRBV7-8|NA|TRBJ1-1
CASSLYQKGTEAFF
TGTGCCAGCAGCTTATACCAGAAGGGGACTGAAGCTTTCTTT
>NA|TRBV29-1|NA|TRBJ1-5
CSVPPGGQINQPQHF
TGCAGCGTTCCTCCGGGGGGACAAATCAATCAGCCCCAGCATTTT
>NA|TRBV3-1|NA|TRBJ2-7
CASTQGRAPSFEQYF
TGTGCCAGCACTCAGGGTAGGGCTCCGAGCTTCGAGCAGTACTTC
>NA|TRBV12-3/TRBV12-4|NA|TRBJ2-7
CASSQTLGPYEQYF
TGTGCCAGCAGCCAAACCTTAGGGCCCTACGAGCAGTACTTC
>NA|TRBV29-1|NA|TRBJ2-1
CSVARLDFIPNEQFF
TGCAGCGTCGCAAGACTGGATTTCATACCCAATGAGCAGTTCTTC
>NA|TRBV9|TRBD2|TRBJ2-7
CASSGGTSAISYEQYF
TGTGCCAGCAGCGGGGGGACTAGCGCTATATCCTACGAGCAGTACTTC
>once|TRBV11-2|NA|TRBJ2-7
CASSPSGGEQYF
TGTGCCAGCAGCCCGTCAGGGGGGGAGCAGTACTTC
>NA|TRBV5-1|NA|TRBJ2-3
CASRPGLGTDTQYF
TGCGCCAGCAGGCCGGGGCTAGGTACAGATACGCAGTATTTT
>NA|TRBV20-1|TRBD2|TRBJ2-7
CSARSGLAGYEQYF
TGCAGTGCTAGATCGGGACTAGCGGGCTACGAGCAGTACTTC
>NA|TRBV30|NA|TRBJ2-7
CAYGIVGTFEQYF
TGTGCCTACGGAATAGTAGGGACATTCGAGCAGTACTTC
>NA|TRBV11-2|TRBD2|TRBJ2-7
CASSLGPLAGRYEQYF
TGTGCCAGCAGCTTAGGGCCACTAGCGGGACGCTACGAGCAGTACTTC
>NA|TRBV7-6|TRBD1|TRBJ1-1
CASSSQTGDTEAFF
TGTGCCAGCAGCTCCCAGACAGGGGACACTGAAGCTTTCTTT
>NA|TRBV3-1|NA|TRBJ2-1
CASSQGASGAYNEQFF
TGTGCCAGCAGCCAAGGTGCCAGCGGAGCTTACAATGAGCAGTTCTTC
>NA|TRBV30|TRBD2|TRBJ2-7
CAWRPPGLATSEQYF
TGTGCCTGGAGGCCCCCGGGACTAGCTACATCCGAGCAGTACTTC
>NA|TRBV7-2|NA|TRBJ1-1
CATNKGFFTEAFF
TGTGCCACTAATAAGGGGTTCTTCACTGAAGCTTTCTTT
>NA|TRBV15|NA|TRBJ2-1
CATSRDRAQGNEQFF
TGTGCCACCAGCAGAGACCGGGCTCAAGGCAATGAGCAGTTCTTC
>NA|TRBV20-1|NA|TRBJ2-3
CSATNRAARTDTQYF
TGCAGTGCCACCAACAGGGCCGCACGCACAGATACGCAGTATTTT
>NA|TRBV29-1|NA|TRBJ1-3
CSVDKGPSSGNTIYF
TGCAGCGTTGACAAGGGGCCTAGTTCTGGAAACACCATATATTTT
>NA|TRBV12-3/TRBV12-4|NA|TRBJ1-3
CASSLGGAPGNTIYF
TGTGCCAGCAGTTTGGGTGGGGCCCCTGGAAACACCATATATTTT
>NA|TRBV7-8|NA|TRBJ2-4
CASSHAEVRGWAKNIQYF
TGTGCCAGCAGTCATGCGGAGGTTCGGGGCTGGGCCAAAAACATTCAGTACTTC
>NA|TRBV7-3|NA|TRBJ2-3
CASSFSGDPTDTQYF
TGTGCCAGCAGCTTTAGCGGAGATCCCACAGATACGCAGTATTTT
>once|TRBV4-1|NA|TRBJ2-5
CASSQALRETQYF
TGCGCCAGCAGCCAAGCACTCCGGGAGACCCAGTACTTC
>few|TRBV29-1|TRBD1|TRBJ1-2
CSVEGDSSNYGYTF
TGCAGCGTTGAAGGGGACAGTTCTAACTATGGCTACACCTTC
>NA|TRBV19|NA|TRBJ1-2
CASSIVSPRTAGYTF
TGTGCCAGTAGTATAGTGTCACCTCGGACAGCTGGCTACACCTTC
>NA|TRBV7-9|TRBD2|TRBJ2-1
CASRSGTSGSEQFF
TGTGCCAGCAGGTCCGGGACTAGCGGGAGTGAGCAGTTCTTC
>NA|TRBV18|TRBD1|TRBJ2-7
CASSPYRTGSYEQYF
TGTGCCAGCTCACCGTACAGGACAGGGTCGTACGAGCAGTACTTC
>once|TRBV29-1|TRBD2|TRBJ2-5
CSAGTSVAKGTQYF
TGCAGCGCTGGGACTAGCGTCGCTAAGGGGACCCAGTACTTC
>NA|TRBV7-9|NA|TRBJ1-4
CASGFSGLTNEKLFF
TGTGCCAGCGGGTTCAGTGGACTGACTAATGAAAAACTGTTTTTT
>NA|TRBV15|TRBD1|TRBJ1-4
CATSLPDRNEKLFF
TGTGCCACCAGCTTACCGGACAGGAATGAAAAACTGTTTTTT
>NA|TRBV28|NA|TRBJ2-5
CASSAGQMYQETQYF
TGTGCCAGCAGTGCGGGACAGATGTATCAAGAGACCCAGTACTTC
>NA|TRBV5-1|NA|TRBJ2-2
CASSLWALANTGELFF
TGCGCCAGCAGCTTATGGGCCCTGGCGAACACCGGGGAGCTGTTTTTT
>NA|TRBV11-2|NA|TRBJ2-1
CASSSFRSYNEQFF
TGTGCCAGCAGCTCCTTTCGTTCCTACAATGAGCAGTTCTTC
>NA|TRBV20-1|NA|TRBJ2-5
CSAEVGGAFPGETQYF
TGCAGTGCGGAGGTGGGGGGCGCTTTCCCGGGAGAGACCCAGTACTTC
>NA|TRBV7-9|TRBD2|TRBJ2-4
CATSPGLAEKNIQYF
TGTGCCACCTCCCCGGGACTAGCGGAGAAAAACATTCAGTACTTC
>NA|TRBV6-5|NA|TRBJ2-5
CASTPLGTWETQYF
TGTGCCAGCACCCCGCTGGGTACGTGGGAGACCCAGTACTTC
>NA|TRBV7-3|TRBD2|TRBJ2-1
CASSLRGLSYNEQFF
TGTGCCAGCAGCTTAAGGGGACTATCCTACAATGAGCAGTTCTTC
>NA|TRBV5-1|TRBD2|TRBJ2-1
CASSLAAGARMNEQFF
TGCGCCAGCAGCTTGGCCGCGGGAGCTAGAATGAATGAGCAGTTCTTC
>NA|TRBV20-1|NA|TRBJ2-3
CSANRDGGYTQYF
TGCAGTGCCAACCGAGACGGGGGCTATACGCAGTATTTT
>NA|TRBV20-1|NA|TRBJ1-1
CSARAGLRGVNTEAFF
TGCAGTGCTAGAGCCGGGCTGAGGGGGGTGAACACTGAAGCTTTCTTT